Below, 29 T cell receptor beta chains from the same sample are listed, as sequenced in a study of T cell repertoires in cytomegalovirus infection. TCRdb processed the reads anew with MiXCR; each CDR3 protein has one entry. This table holds 450,000 to 600,000 distinct CDR3 sequences, over 9% found once. The sequenced sample consisted of PBMCs. The receptor set was obtained from a human donor in good health (CMV status not recorded). Some clones in this sample may be carry-over from other donors' samples.

This clonotype was picked up many times. The chain joins TRBV6-1 to TRBJ2-7; D uncertain. CDR1 MNHNS and CDR2 SASEGT come from the germline V gene. There are 12 residues in the CDR3. V lost 7 bases, J lost 1 base, and 8 bases lay in between. CDR3 sequence (DNA): TGTGCCAGCACTGCCAGATCCTACGAGCAGTACTTC. This codes for CASTARSYEQYF.

Comments on this clonotype: A much larger clone differs from this one at a single base, so this may be a read error. CDR3 amino acids: CAISPGQGDDEQYF. In DNA form, the CDR3 reads TGTGCCATCTCACCGGGACAGGGGGACGACGAGCAGTACTTC. The chain employs TRBV18 and TRBJ2-7, with 11 bases aligning to TRBD1. Germline V gives CDR1 KGHSH, CDR2 LQKENI. The CDR3 totals 14 residues.

Ten or more counts support this clonotype. The V and J genes are TRBV7-3 and TRBJ2-5, with D possibly being TRBD1 (5 bases). The CDR3 totals 14 residues. Germline CDR1 SGHTA, CDR2 FQGTGA. The V gene lost 2 bases and the J gene lost 4 bases, with 11 bases spanning the gap. CDR3 sequence reads: CASSLGLGAETQYF. The CDR3 nucleotides read TGTGCCAGCAGCTTAGGTCTAGGGGCAGAGACCCAGTACTTC. Combining the CDR3 with reference TRBV7-3 and TRBJ2-5 gives the whole variable domain GAGVSQTPSNKVTEKGKYVELRCDPISGHTALYWYRQSLGQGPEFLIYFQGTGAADDSGLPNDRFFAVRPEGSVSTLKIQRTERGDSAVYLCASSLGLGAETQYFGPGTRLLVL.

This clonotype was picked up a small number of times. The V and J genes are TRBV20-1 and TRBJ1-1; unclear D gene. The V gene's germline CDR1 is DFQATT and CDR2 SNEGSKA (reference sequence). V was shortened by 2 bases and J by 4 bases, with 14 bases between the two germline ends. This CDR3 comprises 14 residues. This chain's CDR3 is CSARFLRGGTEAFF. The CDR3 DNA reads as TGCAGTGCTAGATTCTTGCGGGGAGGCACTGAAGCTTTCTTT.

This clonotype was seen repeatedly, ten times or more. The V gene is TRBV2, the J gene TRBJ2-3; 13 positions match TRBD2. Trimming cost V 6 bases and J 1 base; bases outside gene matches: 10. This CDR3 comprises 18 residues. Germline V gene sequence: CDR1 SNHLY, CDR2 FYNNEI. CDR3 in amino acids: CASRVTSGGRGGTDTQYF. The CDR3 nucleotides read TGTGCCAGCAGAGTGACTAGCGGGGGGCGCGGTGGCACAGATACGCAGTATTTT.

This clonotype has ten or more counts. DNA for the CDR3: TGTGCCAGCAGCGAGGGGTTTGAGCAGTTCTTC. It is translated as CASSEGFEQFF. The rearrangement joins TRBV7-9 to TRBJ2-1; D may correspond to TRBD1 or TRBD2 (5 bases each). This CDR3 comprises 11 residues. Trimming took off 5 bases at V and 9 bases at J, with 8 bases between the two ends. Germline CDR1 is SEHNR and CDR2 is FQNEAQ (reference sequence).

This clonotype came up many times. The chain links TRBV11-2 to TRBJ1-2, with TRBD1 matching over 12 bases. The CDR3 is made up of 16 amino acids. Germline V gene lookup returns CDR1 SGHAT and CDR2 FQNNGV. V lost 5 bases to trimming and J lost 7 bases; unmatched junction nucleotides: 11. The CDR3 is CASSRTGTGGRVGYTF. The CDR3 DNA reads as TGTGCCAGCAGCCGGACCGGGACAGGGGGCCGGGTTGGCTACACCTTC.

This rearrangement joins TRBV10-2 to TRBJ2-7, with 7 bases that match TRBD2. CDR1 is WSHSY and CDR2 is SAAADI in the germline V gene. The CDR3 extends over 17 amino acids. The V segment lost 7 bases and the J segment 4 bases; nucleotides outside the gene matches: 19. The CDR3 DNA reads as TGCGCCAGCACCACCGGGGGAGGGAGGTTTTTTCGGTACGAGCAGTACTTC. This sequence encodes CASTTGGGRFFRYEQYF.

This clonotype occurred many times. This chain links TRBV7-6 with TRBJ2-1; no reliable D call. Per the germline V gene, CDR1 is SGHVS and CDR2 is FNYEAQ. Trimming pared 1 base from V and 6 bases from J, leaving 16 bases between. The CDR3 covers 16 residues. The CDR3 sequence: CASSLVANSAGNEQFF. The CDR3 DNA reads as TGTGCCAGCAGCTTAGTGGCTAACTCGGCTGGCAATGAGCAGTTCTTC.

The chain has TRBV7-9 and TRBJ1-2; a possible D gene is TRBD1 (5 bases). Trimming pared 3 bases from V and 2 bases from J, leaving 10 bases between. Germline assignment: CDR1 SEHNR and CDR2 FQNEAQ (reference sequence). The CDR3 extends over 14 amino acids. CDR3 in amino acids: CASSLTVANYGYTF. For the CDR3, the DNA is TGTGCCAGCAGCTTGACAGTTGCCAACTATGGCTACACCTTC.

The CDR3 region has the DNA TGCAGTGCTAGAGCCCAGACAGGAGAAAGCTATGGCTACACCTTC. Amino acid sequence: CSARAQTGESYGYTF. This chain uses TRBV20-1 with TRBJ1-2; possible D gene TRBD1, 6 bases. Deletions cut 1 base from V and 4 bases from J, with 16 bases between. The germline CDR1 and CDR2 sequences are DFQATT and SNEGSKA (reference sequence). This CDR3 is built from 15 residues.

This clonotype was seen repeatedly, ten times or more. V and J are TRBV7-2 and TRBJ2-1; 8 bases are shared with TRBD1. The germline V gene has CDR1 SGHTA and CDR2 FQGNSA. CDR3 length: 17 residues. Trimming took 1 base from V and 2 from J; bases not matched to a gene: 7. The CDR3 sequence: CASSLGTGSPTYNEQFF. The CDR3 DNA reads as TGTGCCAGCAGCTTAGGGACAGGGTCACCTACCTACAATGAGCAGTTCTTC.

This clonotype was seen many times. V gene TRBV11-2 combines with J gene TRBJ2-1, with 10 bases identical to TRBD1. The CDR3 is made up of 16 amino acids. V lost 5 bases and J lost 6; bases outside the gene matches: 10. The germline V gene encodes CDR1 SGHAT and CDR2 FQNNGV. DNA of the CDR3: TGTGCCAGCAGCCCCCTAGGGACAGGGGAGGGCAATGAGCAGTTCTTC. Translated, it gives CASSPLGTGEGNEQFF.

The chain recombines TRBV19 with TRBJ1-1, with a possible D match to TRBD1 (5 bases). In germline, CDR1 is LNHDA, CDR2 SQIVND (reference sequence). This CDR3 is 12 amino acids long. Trimming cost V 7 bases and J 4 bases, with 10 bases left between them. The CDR3 here is CASIQGSTEAFF. The CDR3 DNA follows: TGTGCCAGTATCCAGGGTAGCACTGAAGCTTTCTTT.

The rearrangement uses TRBV29-1 and TRBJ2-7; 7 nucleotides match TRBD1. The CDR3 contains 13 residues. Germline V gives CDR1 SQVTM, CDR2 ANQGSEA. V lost 2 bases to trimming and J lost 4 bases; unmatched junction nucleotides: 5. The CDR3 protein is CSVERQGRYEQYF. CDR3 bases: TGCAGCGTTGAAAGACAGGGTCGGTACGAGCAGTACTTC.

This clonotype was observed many times. The J gene is TRBJ2-4, the V gene TRBV6-5; D uncertain. The germline V gene has CDR1 MNHEY and CDR2 SVGAGI. The CDR3 is 16 residues long. V was pared by 6 bases and J by 0 bases, with 15 bases between. DNA of the CDR3: TGTGCCAGCAGCCATACAGTCTTACTAGCCAAAAACATTCAGTACTTC. It encodes CASSHTVLLAKNIQYF.

This clonotype has only a few counts. The V and J genes are TRBV28 and TRBJ1-1, with no clear D. The CDR3 has 15 residues. V lost 5 bases and J lost 7, with 20 bases in between. Germline loops: CDR1 MDHEN, CDR2 SYDVKM. This CDR3 reads CASSPFEVGVIEAFF. The CDR3 bases are TGTGCCAGCAGTCCCTTCGAGGTGGGTGTCATTGAAGCTTTCTTT. Full variable domain (rest looked up from reference TRBV28 and TRBJ1-1): DVKVTQSSRYLVKRTGEKVFLECVQDMDHENMFWYRQDPGLGLRLIYFSYDVKMKEKGDIPEGYSVSREKKERFSLILESASTNQTSMYLCASSPFEVGVIEAFFGQGTRLTVV.

This clonotype has ten or more counts. The chain carries TRBV4-2 and TRBJ2-4, with TRBD2 matching over 10 bases. CDR3 size: 15 residues. Germline V gives CDR1 LGHNA, CDR2 YNFKEQ. Trimming took 3 bases from V and 3 from J; bases not matched to a gene: 2. The CDR3 DNA is TGTGCCAGCAGCCACGGGACTAGCGACAAAAACATTCAGTACTTC. It codes for CASSHGTSDKNIQYF.

This clonotype was observed many times. V is TRBV7-8 and J is TRBJ1-6; unclear D gene. CDR3 length equals 13 residues. Trimming shortened V by 5 bases and J by 6 bases, and 8 bases separated the two germline ends. From germline, CDR1 is SGHVS and CDR2 FQNEAQ. The CDR3: CASSTGRNSPLHF. CDR3 DNA sequence: TGTGCCAGCAGCACCGGACGTAATTCACCCCTCCACTTT.

This clonotype appeared many times. The chain is built from TRBV7-9 and TRBJ2-1, with D possibly TRBD1 on 6 matching bases. Germline values: CDR1 SEHNR, CDR2 FQNEAQ (reference sequence). The CDR3 totals 16 residues. Between the trimmed V and J ends, which lost 3 bases and 0 bases, there was a span of 12 bases. The CDR3 DNA reads as TGTGCCAGCAGCTTGACAGGTCGAGGCTCCTACAATGAGCAGTTCTTC. It specifies CASSLTGRGSYNEQFF.

This clonotype occurred many times. The rearrangement links TRBV3-1 to TRBJ2-5; 10 bases are shared with TRBD2. V shed 4 bases, J shed 3 bases, and the junction held 14 bases outside the gene matches. The CDR3 sequence is 18 residues long. The germline CDR1 and CDR2 sequences are LGHDT and YNNKEL (reference sequence). The CDR3 region has the DNA TGTGCCAGCAGCCCCCTACCGGGTAGCGGGGGGACGAAAGAGACCCAGTACTTC. The encoded protein is CASSPLPGSGGTKETQYF.

Turning to this clonotype: A read error is possible here, since a much larger clone lies one base away. The CDR3 end shows no conserved phenylalanine or tryptophan, and so a read error is likely. V is TRBV12-3 or TRBV12-4 and J is TRBJ2-7, with D tentatively TRBD1 (6 bases). The CDR3 totals 13 residues. Deletions cut 2 bases from V and 5 bases from J, with 10 bases between. For the CDR3, the DNA is TGTGCCAGCAGTTTACCTACAGGGAACGAGCAGTACTCC. Its translation: CASSLPTGNEQYS.

The sample holds many counts of this clonotype. The rearrangement joins TRBV12-3 or TRBV12-4 to TRBJ1-3; maybe TRBD1 (6 bases). Trimming removed 6 bases from V and 6 bases from J, with 12 bases in between. The CDR3 has 13 amino acids. CDR3 protein: CASRPTGLNTIYF. The CDR3 nucleotides are TGTGCCAGCAGGCCAACAGGGCTAAACACCATATATTTT.

This clonotype was counted at least ten times. The chain uses TRBV4-2 and TRBJ2-1, with unresolved D. This CDR3 region has 14 residues. Deletions cut 1 base from V and 9 bases from J, with 13 bases between. From germline, CDR1 is LGHNA and CDR2 YNFKEQ. The CDR3 nucleotides read TGTGCCAGCAGCCAAGCCGGATCGGGCACTGAGCAGTTCTTC. Amino acid sequence: CASSQAGSGTEQFF.

In its sample, this clonotype was seen a few times. This chain links TRBV30 with TRBJ2-1; D ambiguous. Germline V gene data show CDR1 as GTSNPN and CDR2 as SVGIG (reference sequence). The ends were cut back, 0 bases at V and 8 bases at J, with 8 bases in the middle. The CDR3 totals 12 residues. CDR3 in DNA: TGTGCCTGGAGTGTAGCCGAGGATGAGCAGTTCTTC. Protein sequence: CAWSVAEDEQFF. Full variable domain (outside the CDR3, taken from reference TRBV30 and TRBJ2-1): SQTIHQWPATLVQPVGSPLSLECTVEGTSNPNLYWYRQAAGRGLQLLFYSVGIGQISSEVPQNLSASRPQDRQFILSSKKLLLSDSGFYLCAWSVAEDEQFFGPGTRLTVL.

This clonotype was seen a handful of times. At one of its ends the junction is not consistent with the germline gene, which may arise from a read error. The chain couples TRBV12-3 or TRBV12-4 to TRBJ2-7; 7 bases map to TRBD2. The CDR3 has 13 residues. The DNA for the CDR3 is TGTGCCAGCAGTGACTTAGGGACTACTCTTTCCGGATTC. It specifies CASSDLGTTLSGF.

The chain combines TRBV3-1 with TRBJ2-7, with TRBD1 as a possible D gene (6 bases). The CDR3 totals 14 residues. In germline, CDR1 is LGHDT, CDR2 YNNKEL (reference sequence). The ends were cut back, 1 base at V and 2 bases at J, with 9 bases in the middle. The CDR3 protein is CASSQGTVPYEQYF. The DNA of the CDR3 is TGTGCCAGCAGCCAAGGGACAGTTCCCTACGAGCAGTACTTC.

Ten or more counts support this clonotype. This sequence joins TRBV7-3 and TRBJ2-2, with TRBD2 as a possible D gene (6 bases). The germline V and J ends were trimmed by 6 bases and 0 bases, with 17 bases remaining between them. The germline V gene encodes CDR1 SGHTA and CDR2 FQGTGA. CDR3 length: 17 amino acids. The CDR3 sequence: CASSRSGGTANTGELFF. CDR3 DNA: TGTGCCAGCAGTAGATCTGGCGGGACGGCGAACACCGGGGAGCTGTTTTTT. Full variable domain (outside the CDR3, taken from reference TRBV7-3 and TRBJ2-2): GAGVSQTPSNKVTEKGKYVELRCDPISGHTALYWYRQSLGQGPEFLIYFQGTGAADDSGLPNDRFFAVRPEGSVSTLKIQRTERGDSAVYLCASSRSGGTANTGELFFGEGSRLTVL.

Ten or more counts support this clonotype. V gene TRBV10-1 combines with J gene TRBJ2-5, with 8 bases fitting TRBD2. This CDR3 comprises 15 residues. V lost 5 bases, J lost 1 base, and 6 bases stayed unmatched. In germline, CDR1 is WNHNN, CDR2 SYGVQD (reference sequence). CDR3 bases: TGCGCCAGCAGTCGGATAGCGGGGCCCCAAGAGACCCAGTACTTC. This encodes CASSRIAGPQETQYF.